The 15 T cell receptor beta chains below all came from one sample that was sequenced in a study of shared clonotypes between healthy human individuals. Some clones are missing from TCRdb's copy, which holds only in-frame ones; the method was immunoSEQ multiplex PCR. Of under 1,100,000 clones in the sample, approximately 80% are singletons; the top ten hold around 0.6%. The sequenced material came from memory CD4+ T cells from PBMCs. Subset of the sample: CD45RA-negative fraction. The source is a man aged 18 to 35 in good health. Some clones in this sample may be carry-over from other donors' samples.

The rearrangement joins TRBV7-2 to TRBJ2-5; D might be TRBD2 (6 bases). Germline V CDR1 and CDR2: SGHTA, FQGNSA. This CDR3 region has 18 residues. Trimming shortened V by 4 bases and J by 0 bases, and 21 bases separated the two germline ends. The CDR3 nucleotides are TGTGCCAGCAGCTGGGGCCTCTCTAGCGCGCCCTACCAAGAGACCCAGTACTTC. Translated, it gives CASSWGLSSAPYQETQYF.

This rearrangement joins TRBV11-2 to TRBJ2-1; 14 nucleotides align to TRBD2. CDR1 and CDR2 from the germline V gene are SGHAT and FQNNGV. The CDR3 totals 17 residues. With 5 bases clipped from V and 5 bases from J, the junction kept 8 bases outside the gene matches. The DNA of the CDR3 is TGTGCCAGCAGCCATGCAGGACTAGCGGGAGGTAACAATGAGCAGTTCTTC. This translates into CASSHAGLAGGNNEQFF.

The chain employs TRBV5-1 and TRBJ2-4; 10 positions agree with TRBD2. Trimming cost V 4 bases and J 7 bases; bases outside gene matches: 8. Germline-derived CDR1 and CDR2 are SGHRS and YFSETQ. The CDR3 length is 15 residues. For the CDR3, the DNA is TGCGCCAGCAGCGCCTCTAGCGGGGGAATGAACATTCAGTACTTC. Translation: CASSASSGGMNIQYF.

V is TRBV10-3 and J is TRBJ2-3; D unresolved. Trimming cost V 3 bases and J 4 bases, with 5 bases left between them. There are 12 residues in the CDR3. The V gene's germline CDR1 is ENHRY and CDR2 SYGVKD. The CDR3 DNA sequence: TGTGCCATCAGTGATAGCCCAGATACGCAGTATTTT. Residues: CAISDSPDTQYF.

The genes are TRBV5-1 and TRBJ2-2; a possible D gene is TRBD2 (6 bases). CDR1 SGHRS and CDR2 YFSETQ come from the germline V gene. This CDR3 has 17 residues. V lost 5 bases and J 1 base, leaving 18 bases between the germline ends. CDR3 sequence reads: CASRQIVSSGNTGELFF. The CDR3 DNA is TGCGCCAGCAGGCAGATTGTAAGTAGCGGGAACACCGGGGAGCTGTTTTTT. The full variable domain, its missing parts supplied by reference TRBV5-1 and TRBJ2-2, is KAGVTQTPRYLIKTRGQQVTLSCSPISGHRSVSWYQQTPGQGLQFLFEYFSETQRNKGNFPGRFSGRQFSNSRSEMNVSTLELGDSALYLCASRQIVSSGNTGELFFGEGSRLTVL.

In its sample, this clone was seen a few times. The rearrangement uses TRBV5-1 and TRBJ2-1; 8 bases are shared with TRBD1. Germline V gives CDR1 SGHRS, CDR2 YFSETQ. V shed 4 bases and J 1 base; nucleotides not matched to a gene: 1. This CDR3 contains 14 residues. The CDR3 protein is CASSRQGSYNEQFF. In DNA form, the CDR3 reads TGCGCCAGCAGCCGACAGGGGTCCTACAATGAGCAGTTCTTC.

The genes are TRBV2 and TRBJ1-5; no clear D gene. The CDR3 is made up of 11 amino acids. V was cut by 6 bases and J by 9 bases, with 9 bases left in between. Germline-derived CDR1 and CDR2 are SNHLY and FYNNEI. CDR3 amino acids: CASRNVGPQHF. As DNA, the CDR3 is TGTGCCAGCAGGAACGTTGGGCCCCAGCATTTT.

This chain uses TRBV28 with TRBJ2-1, with D possibly being TRBD2 (5 bases). The V and J ends lost 6 bases and 6 bases respectively, with 15 bases between them. Germline CDR1 and CDR2: MDHEN and SYDVKM. CDR3 length equals 14 residues. CDR3 coding DNA: TGTGCCAGCAGGGACTTATACGACGGCAATGAGCAGTTCTTC. Translation gives CASRDLYDGNEQFF.

V is TRBV5-5 and J is TRBJ1-1, with 8 bases matching TRBD1. J lost 2 bases, V lost 1 base, and 4 bases had no gene match. This CDR3 region has 15 residues. The germline CDR1 and CDR2 sequences are SGHKS and YYEKEE (reference sequence). The CDR3 reads CASSLPQGANTEAFF. Here the CDR3 DNA reads TGTGCCAGCAGCTTGCCCCAGGGGGCTAACACTGAAGCTTTCTTT.

The rearrangement joins TRBV7-9 to TRBJ2-6, with D possibly being TRBD1 (6 bases). Germline V gene data show CDR1 as SEHNR and CDR2 as FQNEAQ (reference sequence). CDR3 size: 19 residues. Trimming shortened V by 0 bases and J by 0 bases, and 15 bases separated the two germline ends. CDR3 in DNA: TGTGCCAGCAGCTTAGCGGGAAGGGGGTCACGCTCTGGGGCCAACGTCCTGACTTTC. As protein: CASSLAGRGSRSGANVLTF.

The CDR3 DNA reads TGTGCCAGCAGCTTAGCTTGGGGTGTGGTGAACACCGGGGAGCTGTTTTTT. As protein: CASSLAWGVVNTGELFF. V is TRBV7-9 and J is TRBJ2-2, with D uncertain. Germline V lookup: CDR1 SEHNR, CDR2 FQNEAQ (reference sequence). Trimming left V 0 bases short and J 1 base short, with 12 bases between. This CDR3 has 17 amino acids.

V is TRBV19 and J is TRBJ2-7; D not certain. Germline V CDR1 and CDR2: LNHDA, SQIVND (reference sequence). The CDR3 consists of 17 residues. Trimming removed 7 bases from V and 7 bases from J, with 29 bases in between. The CDR3 reads CASIPERPAIPSGEQYF. CDR3 bases: TGTGCCAGTATCCCGGAAAGGCCCGCCATCCCGAGTGGAGAGCAGTACTTC.

The chain recombines TRBV9 with TRBJ2-7; tentative D call: TRBD2 (6 bases). The CDR3 runs to 13 residues. The germline V gene has CDR1 SGDLS and CDR2 YYNGEE. The V end was cut by 1 base, the J end by 6 bases, with 11 bases between. For the CDR3, the DNA is TGTGCCAGCAGCGTAACGGGAGTAGGCGAGCAGTACTTC. The encoded protein is CASSVTGVGEQYF.

Regarding this clone: Other DNA sequences in the sample encode the same CDR3. This chain connects TRBV9 to TRBJ2-5; D is uncertain. The CDR3 contains 14 residues. Germline CDR1 and CDR2: SGDLS and YYNGEE. V lost 0 bases and J lost 1, with 7 bases in between. CDR3 in DNA: TGTGCCAGCAGCGTAGGAACAGCCCAAGAGACCCAGTACTTC. Translation gives CASSVGTAQETQYF.

The V call is TRBV6-5, the J call TRBJ1-6; perhaps TRBD1 as D (5 bases). This CDR3 is built from 14 residues. CDR1 and CDR2 from the germline V gene are MNHEY and SVGAGI. Trimming took 6 bases from V and 14 from J, leaving 20 bases between them. This CDR3 reads CASSPIGGGWTLHF. In DNA, the CDR3 is TGTGCCAGCAGCCCGATCGGGGGGGGGTGGACCCTCCACTTT.